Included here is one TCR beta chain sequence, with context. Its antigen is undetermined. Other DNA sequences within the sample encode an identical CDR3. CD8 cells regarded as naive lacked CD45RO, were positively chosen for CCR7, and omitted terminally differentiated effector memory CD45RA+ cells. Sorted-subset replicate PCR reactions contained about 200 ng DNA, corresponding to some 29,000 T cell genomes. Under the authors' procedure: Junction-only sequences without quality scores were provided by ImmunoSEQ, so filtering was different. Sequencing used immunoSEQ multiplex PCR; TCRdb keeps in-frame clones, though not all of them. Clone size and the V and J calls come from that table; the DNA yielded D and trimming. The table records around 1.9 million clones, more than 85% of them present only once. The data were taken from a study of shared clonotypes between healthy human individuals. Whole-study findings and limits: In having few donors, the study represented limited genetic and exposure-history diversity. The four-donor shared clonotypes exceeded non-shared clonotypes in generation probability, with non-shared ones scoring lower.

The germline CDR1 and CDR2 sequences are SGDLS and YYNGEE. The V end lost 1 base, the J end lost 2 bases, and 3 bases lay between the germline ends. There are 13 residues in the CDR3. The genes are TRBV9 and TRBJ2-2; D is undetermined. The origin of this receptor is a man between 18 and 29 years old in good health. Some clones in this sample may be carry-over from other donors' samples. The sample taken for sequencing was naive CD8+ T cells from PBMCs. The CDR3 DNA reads TGTGCCAGCAGCGTAATAAACACCGGGGAGCTGTTTTTT. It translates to CASSVINTGELFF.